These 18 T cell receptor beta chains originate from one sample sequenced in a study of shared clonotypes between healthy human individuals. Assay used: immunoSEQ multiplex PCR; TCRdb lists only in-frame clones, some missing. Of more than 1,200,000 clones in the sample, approximately 98.5% were seen once. Sequencing input: naive CD4+ T cells sorted from blood. Subset meaning: CD45RA+ positively selected. These receptor sequences come from a man aged 25-45 years in good health.

Turning to this clone: Other DNA sequences from this sample encode an identical CDR3 as well. This chain connects TRBV9 to TRBJ2-7; TRBD1 might be the D (6 bases). Germline assignment: CDR1 SGDLS and CDR2 YYNGEE. The CDR3 loop spans 14 amino acids. The V end was cut by 0 bases, the J end by 3 bases, with 10 bases between. Written as DNA, the CDR3 is TGTGCCAGCAGCGTAGGTGTAGGGGGCTACGAGCAGTACTTC. Protein: CASSVGVGGYEQYF.

The chain employs TRBV18 and TRBJ1-5, with D unclear. This CDR3 is built from 13 residues. Germline CDR1 is KGHSH and CDR2 is LQKENI. The ends were cut back, 5 bases at V and 3 bases at J, with 8 bases in the middle. Written as DNA, the CDR3 is TGTGCCAGCTCAACCAAGGACAATCAGCCCCAGCATTTT. As protein: CASSTKDNQPQHF.

The chain links TRBV11-3 to TRBJ2-5, with 9 bases identical to TRBD1. CDR1 and CDR2 (germline): SGHNT, YENEEA. The J segment lost 4 bases and the V segment lost 2 bases, leaving 11 bases of the junction unmatched. The CDR3 has 17 amino acids. The CDR3 bases are TGTGCCAGCAGCTTAAAGCTAGGACAGGGGATATCAGAGACCCAGTACTTC. This encodes CASSLKLGQGISETQYF.

This chain joins TRBV19 and TRBJ2-1; no definite D call. Germline CDR1 is LNHDA and CDR2 is SQIVND (reference sequence). This CDR3 comprises 15 residues. V shed 4 bases and J shed 0 bases, with 10 bases lying between them. Here the CDR3 DNA reads TGTGCCAGTAGTAGAGCGATTAGCTCCTACAATGAGCAGTTCTTC. This codes for CASSRAISSYNEQFF.

This sequence joins TRBV14 and TRBJ1-1; TRBD1 matches at 10 bases. Germline-derived CDR1 and CDR2 are SGHDN and FVKESK. V lost 4 bases and J lost 5; bases outside the gene matches: 10. The CDR3 loop spans 16 amino acids. For the CDR3, the DNA is TGTGCCAGCAGCCTCCGGACAGGGGGACCGCGAACTGAAGCTTTCTTT. Encoded protein: CASSLRTGGPRTEAFF.

The V gene is TRBV10-1, the J gene TRBJ2-5; D assignment may be TRBD1 or TRBD2 (5 bases each). CDR3 size: 13 residues. Germline-derived CDR1 and CDR2 are WNHNN and SYGVQD (reference sequence). Trimming removed 3 bases from V and 7 bases from J, with 12 bases in between. In nucleotides, the CDR3 is TGCGCCAGCAGTGATGGGGCCCGGGGGACCCAGTACTTC. It yields the protein CASSDGARGTQYF.

J is TRBJ2-5 and V is TRBV9, with D perhaps TRBD1 (6 bases). With 3 bases removed from V and 5 bases from J, the gap between germline ends came to 14 bases. Germline CDR1 is SGDLS and CDR2 is YYNGEE. The CDR3 runs to 14 residues. The CDR3 sequence: CASSAQGVKETQYF. In DNA form, the CDR3 reads TGTGCCAGCAGCGCACAGGGAGTTAAGGAGACCCAGTACTTC.

CDR3 nucleotides: TGCGCCAGCATCGACGAAGCGGGACTCTTGTACAATGAGCAGTTCTTC. This gives the protein CASIDEAGLLYNEQFF. The rearrangement links TRBV5-1 to TRBJ2-1; 7 bases line up with TRBD2. J lost 4 bases, V lost 6 bases, and 13 bases had no gene match. Germline-derived CDR1 and CDR2 are SGHRS and YFSETQ. The CDR3 runs to 16 residues.

The chain recombines TRBV6-5 with TRBJ2-7; 7 bases are a match to TRBD2. The V gene end was trimmed by 7 bases and the J gene end by 5 bases; junction bases not matched to a gene: 5. The length of the CDR3 is 12 residues. Germline V gene lookup returns CDR1 MNHEY and CDR2 SVGAGI. The CDR3: CASTYGGNEQYF. CDR3 coding DNA: TGTGCCAGCACCTACGGGGGGAACGAGCAGTACTTC.

V usage is TRBV9 and J usage is TRBJ2-1; D is possibly TRBD2 (6 bases). Trimming shortened V by 0 bases and J by 8 bases, and 18 bases separated the two germline ends. The CDR3 has 16 residues. Germline values: CDR1 SGDLS, CDR2 YYNGEE. DNA of the CDR3: TGTGCCAGCAGCGTAGGACGGGAGTTATGGCAAGATGAGCAGTTCTTC. It translates to CASSVGRELWQDEQFF. Looking up the rest from reference TRBV9 and TRBJ2-1 gives the full variable domain: DSGVTQTPKHLITATGQRVTLRCSPRSGDLSVYWYQQSLDQGLQFLIQYYNGEERAKGNILERFSAQQFPDLHSELNLSSLELGDSALYFCASSVGRELWQDEQFFGPGTRLTVL.

The genes are TRBV6-6 and TRBJ2-7, with a weak D call TRBD2 (6 bases). This CDR3 region has 15 residues. Germline V lookup: CDR1 MNHNY, CDR2 SVGAGI (reference sequence). The V end was cut by 2 bases, the J end by 4 bases, with 15 bases between. The CDR3 here is CASSYIREKLYEQYF. CDR3 nucleotide sequence: TGTGCCAGCAGTTACATACGGGAGAAACTTTACGAGCAGTACTTC.

The rearrangement uses TRBV5-1 and TRBJ2-7; D gene ambiguous. The CDR3 length is 13 residues. Trimming took off 4 bases at V and 5 bases at J, with 13 bases between the two ends. CDR1 and CDR2 from the germline V gene are SGHRS and YFSETQ. As DNA, the CDR3 is TGCGCCAGCAGCCCGGTTACCCGGAACGAGCAGTACTTC. This encodes CASSPVTRNEQYF.

The rearrangement joins TRBV4-3 to TRBJ1-2; no reliable D call. Trimming stripped 0 bases from V and 3 bases from J, with 20 bases between. From germline, CDR1 is LGHNA and CDR2 YSLEER. This CDR3 spans 18 amino acids. CDR3 region: CASSQDSYRSGPHYGYTF. The CDR3 DNA is TGCGCCAGCAGCCAAGATAGTTATCGGTCAGGCCCCCACTATGGCTACACCTTC.

The chain is built from TRBV19 and TRBJ2-2; 12 nucleotides agree with TRBD2. Germline trimming cut 6 bases from V and 5 bases from J; bases unmatched to any gene: 7. This CDR3 spans 16 amino acids. Per germline, CDR1 LNHDA and CDR2 SQIVND (reference sequence). The DNA of the CDR3 is TGTGCCAGTAGGACCAATCTAGCGGGAGGGACCGGGGAGCTGTTTTTT. Amino acid sequence: CASRTNLAGGTGELFF.

This clone was seen a handful of times. This chain connects TRBV9 to TRBJ2-3, with D hard to call. CDR3 length equals 13 residues. V gave up 3 bases and J gave up 0 bases, with 5 bases separating them. The germline V gene has CDR1 SGDLS and CDR2 YYNGEE. The CDR3 DNA is TGTGCCAGCAGCGCCGACAGCACAGATACGCAGTATTTT. Residues: CASSADSTDTQYF.

The V gene is TRBV7-6, the J gene TRBJ2-2, with 7 bases lining up with TRBD2. Germline assignment: CDR1 SGHVS and CDR2 FNYEAQ. The CDR3 extends over 15 amino acids. V shed 1 base, J shed 3 bases, and the junction held 2 bases outside the gene matches. CDR3 nucleotides: TGTGCCAGCAGCTTAGAGGGAGGGGACACCGGGGAGCTGTTTTTT. Translating gives CASSLEGGDTGELFF.

The chain couples TRBV25-1 to TRBJ2-1; TRBD2 aligns across 7 bases. The CDR3 sequence is 15 residues long. CDR1 and CDR2 (germline): MGHDK, SYGVNS. V was pared by 3 bases and J by 6 bases, with 8 bases of the junction left unmatched. This CDR3 is CASSDAGVEVNEQFF. The CDR3 region has the DNA TGTGCCAGCAGTGATGCGGGAGTAGAGGTCAATGAGCAGTTCTTC.

This clone was seen once. The chain has TRBV5-1 and TRBJ2-1; no clear D gene. Looked up from germline, CDR1 is SGHRS and CDR2 is YFSETQ. This CDR3 spans 16 amino acids. V was trimmed by 2 bases and J by 0 bases, leaving 12 bases between them. Here the CDR3 DNA reads TGCGCCAGCAGCTTACCCGGGTCAAGCTCCTACAATGAGCAGTTCTTC. Amino acids: CASSLPGSSSYNEQFF.